These 5 T cell receptor beta chains came from one sample sequenced in a study of cytotoxic CD8 clonotypes in ibrutinib-treated CLL. This table comes from immunoSEQ multiplex PCR, and its TCRdb copy is limited to in-frame clones, with some not included. The sample contains approximately 47,000 clones, over 50% of which appear only once. Sequences were derived from PBMCs, sampled after 24 months of ibrutinib treatment. Receptors originate from a human donor with chronic lymphocytic leukemia.

The rearrangement joins TRBV4-2 to TRBJ1-1; 8 bases fit TRBD1. Germline CDR1 and CDR2: LGHNA and YNFKEQ. V trimming: 1 base; J trimming: 3 bases; junction bases outside the gene matches: 7. The CDR3 has 16 amino acids. CDR3 residues: CASSQGQQGVYTEAFF. CDR3 in DNA: TGTGCCAGCAGCCAAGGGCAACAGGGGGTTTACACTGAAGCTTTCTTT.

This chain links TRBV28 with TRBJ1-2, with 9 bases lining up with TRBD1. This CDR3 spans 18 amino acids. The junction had 14 bases not matched to a gene; V was cut back by 6 bases and J by 0 bases. Per germline, CDR1 MDHEN and CDR2 SYDVKM. The CDR3 DNA reads TGTGCCAGCAGAGGTAGGGGGACAGGGAGGCTACCTAACTATGGCTACACCTTC. Encoded protein: CASRGRGTGRLPNYGYTF.

V usage is TRBV19 and J usage is TRBJ2-1; possibly TRBD1 for D (5 bases). V shed 2 bases and J shed 8 bases, with 16 bases lying between them. Germline V lookup: CDR1 LNHDA, CDR2 SQIVND (reference sequence). There are 15 residues in the CDR3. CDR3 sequence reads: CASSISGIPIHEQFF. CDR3 coding DNA: TGTGCCAGTAGTATATCAGGGATCCCCATCCATGAGCAGTTCTTC.

This clone was picked up a small number of times. V usage is TRBV10-3 and J usage is TRBJ1-1, with D possibly TRBD1 on 6 matching bases. The CDR3 sequence is 13 residues long. CDR1 ENHRY and CDR2 SYGVKD come from the germline V gene. Trimming took 3 bases from V and 7 from J, leaving 12 bases between them. The CDR3 DNA reads as TGTGCCATCAGTGAAAGGCCAGGGGTTGAAGCTTTCTTT. Amino acids: CAISERPGVEAFF.

This clone was counted a few times. CDR3: CASSLNLDTQYF. CDR3 bases: TGCGCCAGCAGCTTGAACTTGGATACGCAGTATTTT. The V call is TRBV5-1, the J call TRBJ2-3, with D unresolved. This CDR3 is built from 12 residues. Germline V gene lookup returns CDR1 SGHRS and CDR2 YFSETQ. V was shortened by 1 base and J by 6 bases, with 6 bases between the two germline ends.